This T cell receptor (beta chain) was sequenced during a study of blood T cell repertoires in COVID-19. Background on the study: Sites in the United States, Italy and Spain provided acute and convalescent COVID-19 samples. Sources were T cells, B-cell-depleted T cells, or PBMCs; the material itself was cDNA or gDNA.

The CDR3 runs 15 residues. In germline, CDR1 is SGHNT, CDR2 YYREEE (reference sequence). V shed 2 bases and J 7 bases; nucleotides not matched to a gene: 7. This clone was observed a single time. As processed by the authors: Reference gene primer amplification yielded estimated nucleated cell counts. Clones were read by immunoSEQ multiplex PCR, and TCRdb kept only the in-frame ones, dropping some. Clone size and V and J calls were adopted from that table, with D and trimming inferred from the DNA. The sample records about 300,000 clones, about 87% being singletons. The chain combines TRBV5-4 with TRBJ2-1; TRBD1 aligns across 9 bases. This TCR was recovered from a man between 65 and 85 years old with acute or convalescent COVID-19. Sequencing was carried out using peripheral blood. CDR3 in DNA: TGTGCCAGCAGCTTCGGACAGGGGTCTCATAATGAGCAGTTCTTC. It specifies CASSFGQGSHNEQFF.